This passage covers 29 T cell receptor beta chains from one sample sequenced in a study of OX40 agonist ivuxolimab in advanced cancers. Produced via immunoSEQ multiplex PCR; TCRdb's table is partial and in-frame only. The data contain roughly 62,000 clones, around 85% of them singletons. This material consisted of CD4+ or CD8+ T cells sorted from blood, taken in a trial of the OX40 agonist ivuxolimab. These TCRs come from an adult with an advanced solid tumor such as melanoma, head and neck, liver or kidney cancer.

This clone is a singleton in its sample. The V gene is TRBV19, the J gene TRBJ1-1; 10 positions match TRBD1. Germline V gives CDR1 LNHDA, CDR2 SQIVND (reference sequence). The CDR3 is made up of 14 amino acids. V gave up 4 bases and J gave up 11 bases; unmatched junction bases: 10. The CDR3 loop reads CASSKPGTGVPAFF. In DNA, the CDR3 is TGTGCCAGTAGTAAACCCGGGACAGGGGTTCCCGCTTTCTTT.

The chain uses TRBV9 and TRBJ2-7; 9 bases fit TRBD2. The CDR3 covers 15 residues. Looked up from germline, CDR1 is SGDLS and CDR2 is YYNGEE. V gave up 2 bases and J gave up 3 bases; unmatched junction bases: 6. The DNA for the CDR3 is TGTGCCAGCAGCGTGGCGCCGACTAGCGGCTACGAGCAGTACTTC. Its translation is CASSVAPTSGYEQYF. Combining the CDR3 with reference TRBV9 and TRBJ2-7 gives the whole variable domain DSGVTQTPKHLITATGQRVTLRCSPRSGDLSVYWYQQSLDQGLQFLIQYYNGEERAKGNILERFSAQQFPDLHSELNLSSLELGDSALYFCASSVAPTSGYEQYFGPGTRLTVT.

V is TRBV28 and J is TRBJ1-1, with a possible D match to TRBD1 (5 bases). The CDR3 is 16 residues long. CDR1 is MDHEN and CDR2 is SYDVKM in the germline V gene. V was trimmed by 6 bases and J by 1 base, leaving 18 bases between them. CDR3 region: CASRKGTPMRNTEAFF. The CDR3 DNA reads TGTGCCAGCAGGAAGGGGACTCCTATGAGGAACACTGAAGCTTTCTTT.

This sequence joins TRBV7-2 and TRBJ2-1; D is unresolved. The CDR3 is 14 amino acids. The V and J ends lost 0 bases and 8 bases respectively, with 11 bases between them. From germline, CDR1 is SGHTA and CDR2 FQGNSA. The CDR3 DNA reads as TGTGCCAGCAGCTTAGCGCTGGTTGGCGATGAGCAGTTCTTC. Translation: CASSLALVGDEQFF.

The gene calls are TRBV27 and TRBJ2-5; perhaps TRBD2 as D (6 bases). Deletions cut 6 bases from V and 4 bases from J, with 15 bases between. Germline loops: CDR1 MNHEY, CDR2 SMNVEV (reference sequence). The CDR3 sequence is 14 residues long. CDR3 nucleotides: TGTGCCAGCAGAAAACCGGGGGATGGAGAGACCCAGTACTTC. Protein sequence: CASRKPGDGETQYF.

J is TRBJ2-1 and V is TRBV11-2; D ambiguous. This CDR3 region has 12 residues. Germline V gene sequence: CDR1 SGHAT, CDR2 FQNNGV. V shed 3 bases and J shed 10 bases, with 10 bases lying between them. The CDR3 spells CASSFRVGEQFF. Here the CDR3 DNA reads TGTGCCAGCAGCTTTCGGGTAGGCGAGCAGTTCTTC.

The chain is built from TRBV7-2 and TRBJ2-7; D is ambiguous. The germline V gene encodes CDR1 SGHTA and CDR2 FQGNSA. V was trimmed by 0 bases and J by 0 bases, leaving 3 bases between them. This CDR3 has 13 amino acids. The chain's CDR3 is CASSLAYSYEQYF. The CDR3 DNA is TGTGCCAGCAGCTTAGCCTACTCCTACGAGCAGTACTTC.

Details on this clone: Other DNA sequences within the sample encode an identical CDR3. The chain links TRBV5-4 to TRBJ2-1; 16 bases match TRBD2. Germline CDR1 reads SGHNT; CDR2 reads YYREEE (reference sequence). The CDR3 is 15 amino acids. V shed 4 bases and J 12 bases; nucleotides not matched to a gene: 7. CDR3 DNA: TGTGCCAGCAGCAGAGGGACTAGCGGGAGGGATTGGCAGTTCTTC. This gives the protein CASSRGTSGRDWQFF.

This chain joins TRBV7-2 and TRBJ2-7; 10 nucleotides align to TRBD1. This CDR3 region has 14 residues. V lost 2 bases, J lost 5 bases, and 3 bases stayed unmatched. Germline values: CDR1 SGHTA, CDR2 FQGNSA. CDR3 in amino acids: CASSLKTGGHEQYF. In DNA form, the CDR3 reads TGTGCCAGCAGCTTAAAGACAGGGGGCCACGAGCAGTACTTC.

CDR3 DNA sequence: TGTGCCATCAGTGAGTCGGGAGTAAGCAATCAGCCCCAGCATTTT. The encoded protein is CAISESGVSNQPQHF. The chain carries TRBV10-3 and TRBJ1-5; D is uncertain. Germline loops: CDR1 ENHRY, CDR2 SYGVKD. This CDR3 is 15 amino acids long. Trimming shortened V by 0 bases and J by 1 base, and 7 bases separated the two germline ends.

This clone occurred once. The V call is TRBV6-6, the J call TRBJ2-5; TRBD1 might be the D (6 bases). The J call may not be correct, given that the DNA end is closer to TRBJ2-7. CDR3 length: 14 amino acids. CDR1 is MNHNY and CDR2 is SVGAGI in the germline V gene (reference sequence). The DNA of the CDR3 is TGTGCCAGCAGTTACTCAGGACAGACCTACGAGCAGTACTTC. It is translated as CASSYSGQTYEQYF.

This clone counts as medium-sized (0.01 to 0.1%). The chain links TRBV28 to TRBJ1-5; 9 bases fit TRBD1. This CDR3 has 12 residues. Germline lookup yields CDR1 MDHEN and CDR2 SYDVKM. With 8 bases clipped from V and 7 bases from J, the junction kept 3 bases outside the gene matches. The CDR3 sequence is CASRQGVQPQHF. The CDR3 region has the DNA TGTGCCAGCCGACAGGGGGTACAGCCCCAGCATTTT. The full variable domain, with the rest looked up from reference TRBV28 and TRBJ1-5, is DVKVTQSSRYLVKRTGEKVFLECVQDMDHENMFWYRQDPGLGLRLIYFSYDVKMKEKGDIPEGYSVSREKKERFSLILESASTNQTSMYLCASRQGVQPQHFGDGTRLSIL.

V gene TRBV6-5 combines with J gene TRBJ1-2; no clear D gene. CDR3 length equals 15 residues. Trimming pared 3 bases from V and 2 bases from J, leaving 13 bases between. Germline values: CDR1 MNHEY, CDR2 SVGAGI. The CDR3 loop is CASSYSYRGNYGYTF. DNA for the CDR3: TGTGCCAGCAGTTATTCTTATCGGGGAAACTATGGCTACACCTTC.

This rearrangement joins TRBV19 to TRBJ2-5; D is tentatively TRBD1 or TRBD2 (5 bases each). The CDR3 sequence is 12 residues long. Germline CDR1 reads LNHDA; CDR2 reads SQIVND (reference sequence). V dropped 3 bases and J dropped 5 bases, with 7 bases sitting between them. DNA of the CDR3: TGTGCCAGTAGTATCGAGGGGGAGACCCAGTACTTC. Its protein is CASSIEGETQYF.

The rearrangement uses TRBV4-1 and TRBJ2-7; no clear D. The CDR3 contains 14 residues. V lost 4 bases and J lost 3, with 13 bases in between. CDR1 and CDR2 from the germline V gene are MGHRA and YSYEKL. The CDR3 nucleotides read TGCGCCAGCAGCCCCAGCCAGCGCCACTACGAGCAGTACTTC. It translates to CASSPSQRHYEQYF.

This chain joins TRBV28 and TRBJ2-1, with TRBD2 identical over 11 bases. The CDR3 loop spans 17 amino acids. The germline V gene has CDR1 MDHEN and CDR2 SYDVKM. V trimming: 2 bases; J trimming: 4 bases; junction bases outside the gene matches: 7. CDR3: CASSLTLAGGQYNEQFF. Here the CDR3 DNA reads TGTGCCAGCAGTTTAACCCTAGCGGGAGGTCAGTACAATGAGCAGTTCTTC.

This chain joins TRBV5-6 and TRBJ1-5; perhaps TRBD1 as D (6 bases). The CDR3 length is 15 residues. The V and J ends lost 2 bases and 4 bases respectively, with 13 bases between them. Germline V gene lookup returns CDR1 SGHDT and CDR2 YYEEEE. The CDR3 loop reads CASSFRVRGNQPQHF. The DNA of the CDR3 is TGTGCCAGCAGCTTCAGGGTGAGGGGGAATCAGCCCCAGCATTTT.

On this clone itself: This sample also contains other DNA sequences that code for the same CDR3. The rearrangement uses TRBV5-1 and TRBJ1-2; the D gene is possibly TRBD1 (5 bases). Trimming took 3 bases from V and 1 from J, leaving 16 bases between them. This CDR3 has 16 amino acids. CDR1 is SGHRS, CDR2 YFSETQ, per germline. The CDR3 region is CASSSYRRGDNYGYTF. The CDR3 nucleotides read TGCGCCAGCAGCTCGTACAGGAGGGGAGATAACTATGGCTACACCTTC.

V is TRBV4-1 and J is TRBJ1-4; no clear D gene. Trimming removed 1 base at V and 3 bases at J, with 9 bases between. There are 15 residues in the CDR3. CDR1 is MGHRA and CDR2 is YSYEKL in the germline V gene. The CDR3 DNA is TGCGCCAGCAGCCAAGGCGGTCGCTCTAATGAAAAACTGTTTTTT. Its protein product is CASSQGGRSNEKLFF.

This clone has only one observation. The gene calls are TRBV6-1 and TRBJ2-1; D gene uncertain. The V end lost 3 bases, the J end lost 4 bases, and 10 bases lay between the germline ends. The CDR3 extends over 14 amino acids. Germline values: CDR1 MNHNS, CDR2 SASEGT. CDR3 protein: CASSDTNLYNEQFF. In DNA form, the CDR3 reads TGTGCCAGCAGTGACACTAATCTATACAATGAGCAGTTCTTC.

Written as DNA, the CDR3 is TGTGCCAGCAGCCCTTACTCAGGGACTAGCGGAACAGATACGCAGTATTTT. It yields the protein CASSPYSGTSGTDTQYF. The chain links TRBV7-2 to TRBJ2-3; 11 bases agree with TRBD2. The CDR3 runs to 17 residues. V lost 5 bases, J lost 3 bases, and 10 bases stayed unmatched. The germline V gene encodes CDR1 SGHTA and CDR2 FQGNSA. Filled out from reference TRBV7-2 and TRBJ2-3, the complete variable domain reads GAGVSQSPSNKVTEKGKDVELRCDPISGHTALYWYRQSLGQGLEFLIYFQGNSAPDKSGLPSDRFSAERTGGSVSTLTIQRTQQEDSAVYLCASSPYSGTSGTDTQYFGPGTRLTVL.

V usage is TRBV9 and J usage is TRBJ1-1; D is uncertain. V shed 2 bases and J shed 3 bases, with 8 bases lying between them. From germline, CDR1 is SGDLS and CDR2 YYNGEE. CDR3 length: 13 residues. The CDR3 spells CASSVMGYTEAFF. The CDR3 DNA sequence: TGTGCCAGCAGCGTTATGGGTTACACTGAAGCTTTCTTT. Based on the CDR3 plus reference TRBV9 and TRBJ1-1, the full variable domain is DSGVTQTPKHLITATGQRVTLRCSPRSGDLSVYWYQQSLDQGLQFLIQYYNGEERAKGNILERFSAQQFPDLHSELNLSSLELGDSALYFCASSVMGYTEAFFGQGTRLTVV.

The J gene is TRBJ2-2, the V gene TRBV5-4; D tentatively reads TRBD1 or TRBD2 (5 bases each). This CDR3 has 16 amino acids. Looked up from germline, CDR1 is SGHNT and CDR2 is YYREEE (reference sequence). V gave up 0 bases and J gave up 4 bases, with 13 bases separating them. The CDR3 protein is CASSLGPAGSTGELFF. CDR3 nucleotide sequence: TGTGCCAGCAGCTTGGGACCAGCAGGGAGCACCGGGGAGCTGTTTTTT.

This clone is a singleton in its sample. This chain joins TRBV11-2 and TRBJ2-1; D might be TRBD2 (6 bases). Trimming stripped 5 bases from V and 12 bases from J, with 23 bases between. The CDR3 is 15 residues long. Germline CDR1 reads SGHAT; CDR2 reads FQNNGV. CDR3 bases: TGTGCCAGCAGCACCCCCGGGACTCCCATAATGGTGCAGTTCTTC. The encoded protein is CASSTPGTPIMVQFF.

The chain links TRBV5-6 to TRBJ2-5, with a possible D match to TRBD2 (7 bases). V dropped 2 bases and J dropped 9 bases, with 20 bases sitting between them. CDR3 length: 15 residues. Per the germline V gene, CDR1 is SGHDT and CDR2 is YYEEEE. The CDR3 DNA reads as TGTGCCAGCAGCTTACGGGGGGCCCACCGTGTGGCCCAGTACTTC. It translates to CASSLRGAHRVAQYF.

Comment on this clone: An end of the junction does not agree with germline; a read error may underlie this. Other DNA sequences of this sample code for an identical CDR3. This chain connects TRBV7-2 to TRBJ1-1; a weak D match, TRBD1 (6 bases). Germline CDR1 SGHTA, CDR2 FQGNSA. The CDR3 has 14 residues. CDR3 sequence: CASELQGTNTEAFF. CDR3 coding DNA: TGCGCCAGCGAACTACAGGGAACGAACACTGAAGCTTTCTTT.

The chain carries TRBV7-9 and TRBJ2-6; D not certain. The germline gives CDR1 SEHNR, CDR2 FQNEAQ (reference sequence). With 5 bases removed from V and 4 bases from J, the gap between germline ends came to 18 bases. The CDR3 consists of 17 residues. The CDR3 sequence: CASSRGSAQAGANVLTF. CDR3 sequence (DNA): TGTGCCAGCAGCCGCGGCTCTGCTCAGGCGGGGGCCAACGTCCTGACTTTC. Full variable domain (outside the CDR3, taken from reference TRBV7-9 and TRBJ2-6): DTGVSQNPRHKITKRGQNVTFRCDPISEHNRLYWYRQTLGQGPEFLTYFQNEAQLEKSRLLSDRFSAERPKGSFSTLEIQRTEQGDSAMYLCASSRGSAQAGANVLTFGAGSRLTVL.

This clone was seen only once. J is TRBJ2-7 and V is TRBV18; D gene unclear. The CDR3 is 13 amino acids. V was cut by 3 bases and J by 3 bases, with 9 bases left in between. CDR1 and CDR2 from the germline V gene are KGHSH and LQKENI. In DNA form, the CDR3 reads TGTGCCAGCTCACCGGGCCCATTCTACGAGCAGTACTTC. Translated: CASSPGPFYEQYF.

V and J are TRBV27 and TRBJ2-7; TRBD1 aligns across 11 bases. The CDR3 covers 15 residues. V shed 3 bases and J 4 bases; nucleotides not matched to a gene: 5. Germline V gene lookup returns CDR1 MNHEY and CDR2 SMNVEV (reference sequence). CDR3 region: CASSLGDRGSYEQYF. The CDR3 coding sequence is TGTGCCAGCAGTTTGGGGGACAGGGGGTCTTACGAGCAGTACTTC.